These T cell receptor beta chains were read from a single sample in a study of cytotoxic CD8 clonotypes in ibrutinib-treated CLL. Sequencing used immunoSEQ multiplex PCR; TCRdb keeps in-frame clones, though not all of them. The sample gives 200,000 or so clones, about four fifths of which show up once; more than 9.5% is in the top ten. Sequenced here: PBMCs, sampled after 12 months of ibrutinib treatment. The receptor set was obtained from a human donor with chronic lymphocytic leukemia. Both conserved end residues are part of each CDR3. Fields, in order: clone size, J gene, D gene, V gene, CDR3 protein, CDR3 DNA. D genes are given only for firm matches. Clone sizes are given selectively: once, few, many, or a class where the clone is expanded.

size: few
J: TRBJ2-1
D: TRBD2
V: TRBV5-6
CDR3: CASSLRGLAGYRREQFF
DNA: TGTGCCAGCAGCTTGAGGGGACTAGCGGGTTATAGAAGGGAGCAGTTCTTC

size: -
J: TRBJ1-2
D: -
V: TRBV2
CDR3: CARDLPGAYGYTF
DNA: TGTGCCAGAGATCTGCCGGGGGCTTATGGCTACACCTTC

size: -
J: TRBJ2-5
D: TRBD1
V: TRBV7-9
CDR3: CASSAGQGDETQYF
DNA: TGTGCCAGCAGCGCAGGACAGGGAGATGAGACCCAGTACTTC

size: once
J: TRBJ2-7
D: -
V: TRBV7-9
CDR3: CASSKPGTVVYEQYF
DNA: TGTGCCAGCAGCAAGCCCGGGACGGTGGTCTACGAGCAGTACTTC

size: -
J: TRBJ2-7
D: -
V: TRBV14
CDR3: CASSHGIYTYEQYF
DNA: TGTGCCAGCAGCCATGGGATATATACCTACGAGCAGTACTTC

size: -
J: TRBJ1-1
D: -
V: TRBV28
CDR3: CASSFRGQGTEAFF
DNA: TGTGCCAGCAGTTTTCGGGGGCAGGGGACTGAAGCTTTCTTT

size: -
J: TRBJ1-2
D: TRBD1
V: TRBV5-6
CDR3: CASRQTGDNYGYTF
DNA: TGTGCCAGCAGGCAGACAGGGGATAACTATGGCTACACCTTC

size: -
J: TRBJ2-7
D: TRBD1
V: TRBV4-1
CDR3: CASSQQGADEQYF
DNA: TGCGCCAGCAGCCAACAGGGGGCTGACGAGCAGTACTTC

size: few
J: TRBJ2-5
D: TRBD1
V: TRBV7-8
CDR3: CASSIGTVDETQYF
DNA: TGTGCCAGCAGCATTGGGACAGTTGATGAGACCCAGTACTTC

size: -
J: TRBJ2-2
D: -
V: TRBV10-1
CDR3: CASSPQGTHTGELFF
DNA: TGCGCCAGCAGCCCCCAGGGGACCCACACCGGGGAGCTGTTTTTT

size: -
J: TRBJ2-7
D: -
V: TRBV28
CDR3: CASRTGQGLLYEQYF
DNA: TGTGCCAGCAGAACCGGGCAGGGGTTACTCTACGAGCAGTACTTC

size: -
J: TRBJ1-6
D: -
V: TRBV5-1
CDR3: CASSLALGTDDYNSPLHF
DNA: TGCGCCAGCAGCTTGGCCTTGGGGACCGACGACTATAATTCACCCCTCCACTTT

size: -
J: TRBJ1-1
D: -
V: TRBV19
CDR3: CASSAGDLNTEAFF
DNA: TGTGCCAGTAGCGCGGGGGACTTGAACACTGAAGCTTTCTTT

size: -
J: TRBJ2-5
D: TRBD2
V: TRBV27
CDR3: CASNVPKRGGGETQYF
DNA: TGTGCCAGCAATGTCCCGAAGCGGGGGGGCGGGGAGACCCAGTACTTC

size: -
J: TRBJ2-7
D: TRBD1
V: TRBV28
CDR3: CASIPGTGSEGGEQYF
DNA: TGTGCCAGCATCCCCGGGACAGGGTCGGAGGGAGGAGAGCAGTACTTC

size: -
J: TRBJ2-1
D: TRBD2
V: TRBV4-2
CDR3: CASSQEGAGGPWEQFF
DNA: TGTGCCAGCAGCCAAGAAGGAGCGGGAGGGCCTTGGGAGCAGTTCTTC

size: -
J: TRBJ1-1
D: TRBD1
V: TRBV19
CDR3: CASNPGQGATEAFF
DNA: TGTGCCAGTAACCCGGGACAGGGGGCCACTGAAGCTTTCTTT

size: -
J: TRBJ1-5
D: -
V: TRBV18
CDR3: CASSSTGTGSNQPQHF
DNA: TGTGCCAGCTCATCTACCGGGACCGGGAGCAATCAGCCCCAGCATTTT

size: -
J: TRBJ1-5
D: -
V: TRBV6-1
CDR3: CASGGQGNQPQHF
DNA: TGTGCCAGCGGGGGGCAGGGAAATCAGCCCCAGCATTTT

size: once
J: TRBJ1-1
D: -
V: TRBV5-4
CDR3: CASSLWGRVNTEAFF
DNA: TGTGCCAGCAGCCTCTGGGGGCGGGTTAACACTGAAGCTTTCTTT

size: once
J: TRBJ2-2
D: -
V: TRBV7-2
CDR3: CASNRYWGAGELFF
DNA: TGTGCCAGCAACCGCTACTGGGGGGCCGGGGAGCTGTTTTTT

size: -
J: TRBJ2-1
D: -
V: TRBV19
CDR3: CASGRGGSYNEQFF
DNA: TGTGCCAGTGGCCGAGGGGGGTCCTACAATGAGCAGTTCTTC

size: -
J: TRBJ2-7
D: TRBD1
V: TRBV28
CDR3: CASKGTGGSYEQYF
DNA: TGTGCCAGCAAGGGGACAGGGGGCTCCTACGAGCAGTACTTC

size: -
J: TRBJ2-3
D: -
V: TRBV6-5
CDR3: CASSYGRRADTQYF
DNA: TGTGCCAGCAGTTATGGGCGTCGGGCAGATACGCAGTATTTT

size: once
J: TRBJ2-1
D: -
V: TRBV29-1
CDR3: CSVEDLLNEQFF
DNA: TGCAGCGTTGAAGATTTGTTGAATGAGCAGTTCTTC

size: -
J: TRBJ1-2
D: TRBD1
V: TRBV2
CDR3: CASSPRQGRTDGYTF
DNA: TGTGCCAGCAGTCCCCGACAGGGGAGAACAGATGGCTACACCTTC